The present TCR beta chain was sequenced within a study of blood T cell repertoires in COVID-19. V gave up 8 bases and J gave up 4 bases, with 15 bases separating them. In germline, CDR1 is MNHEY, CDR2 SVGAGI. The CDR3 is 13 amino acids. Assay: immunoSEQ multiplex PCR; the TCRdb copy retains only in-frame clones and omits some. Counted here are some 150,000 clones, approximately 84% occurring once; the ten biggest clones make up around 5%. The chain recombines TRBV6-5 with TRBJ2-7; TRBD2 might be the D (7 bases). The sample consisted of peripheral blood. The source is a human donor in a cohort sampled during active COVID-19. The CDR3 is CASWGGPLYEQYV. CDR3 bases: TGTGCCAGCTGGGGGGGGCCGCTTTACGAGCAGTACGTC.